The clone carrying this TCR beta chain was detected many times. Its antigen is unknown. These data are taken from a study of T cells in Graves' hyperthyroidism and ophthalmopathy. Broader study findings: Most thyroid clonotypes expanded above 0.001 appeared in blood too. For ophthalmopathy, model prediction preceded onset by a median around 7 months.

The CDR3 sequence is 14 residues long. Between the trimmed V and J ends, which lost 0 bases and 4 bases, there was a span of 10 bases. From germline, CDR1 is DFQATT and CDR2 SNEGSKA (reference sequence). RNA transcripts were the template for amplifying TCR beta CDR3 regions. HTBI primers drove first-round RT-PCR of the TCR CDR3. TCRdb re-called the multiplex PCR reads through MiXCR, storing one row per CDR3 protein. The sample records some 440,000 distinct CDR3 sequences, 15% to 18% being singletons. Patients aged 18 to 65 with hyperthyroidism were newly diagnosed, with duration under 2 months. The sample consisted of blood. The chain links TRBV20-1 to TRBJ1-3, with D perhaps matching TRBD1 (5 bases). This TCR came from a woman aged 18-29 years with Graves' hyperthyroidism. CDR3 nucleotides: TGCAGTGCTAGAGATACGGGGGACGGAAACACCATATATTTT. This codes for CSARDTGDGNTIYF.